This is a list of T cell receptor beta chains from one sample in a study of control samples from healthy donors and cancer patients. Clones were sequenced by immunoSEQ multiplex PCR, and TCRdb holds only the in-frame ones, with some missing. This sample has about 120,000 clones, with less than 95% found just once. Sequencing used blood. The source of these receptors is a man aged 25 to 45 in good health. The CDR3 runs from the conserved cysteine through the conserved F or W. Fields, in order: clone size, D gene, J gene, V gene, CDR3 protein, CDR3 DNA. A D gene is named only where the DNA matches it firmly. The listing skips clone size in some rows; elsewhere it reads once, few, many or a size class.

size: NA; D: NA; J: TRBJ1-1; V: TRBV19; CDR3: CASSMGVRTEAFF; DNA: TGTGCCAGTAGTATGGGGGTACGCACTGAAGCTTTCTTT
size: NA; D: NA; J: TRBJ2-3; V: TRBV11-2; CDR3: CASSLDFRAGGTDTQYF; DNA: TGTGCCAGCAGCTTAGATTTCAGGGCTGGAGGCACAGATACGCAGTATTTT
size: NA; D: TRBD1; J: TRBJ2-3; V: TRBV28; CDR3: CASGLLGGQVPSTDTQYF; DNA: TGTGCCAGCGGCTTACTAGGGGGACAGGTCCCTAGCACAGATACGCAGTATTTT
size: NA; D: NA; J: TRBJ2-7; V: TRBV23-1; CDR3: CASSQSWGERISREQYF; DNA: TGCGCCAGCAGTCAATCCTGGGGGGAACGGATCTCTAGGGAGCAGTACTTC
size: NA; D: NA; J: TRBJ2-1; V: TRBV7-9; CDR3: CASSLAGGNEQFF; DNA: TGTGCCAGCAGCTTAGCAGGGGGGAATGAGCAGTTCTTC
size: NA; D: TRBD2; J: TRBJ2-2; V: TRBV28; CDR3: CASSRLAPNTGELFF; DNA: TGTGCCAGCAGTAGACTAGCCCCTAACACCGGGGAGCTGTTTTTT
size: NA; D: NA; J: TRBJ1-5; V: TRBV7-2; CDR3: CASSLGGNNQPQHF; DNA: TGTGCCAGCAGCTTAGGGGGGAACAATCAGCCCCAGCATTTT
size: NA; D: TRBD1; J: TRBJ2-3; V: TRBV5-1; CDR3: CASSLQGARADTQYF; DNA: TGCGCCAGCAGCTTGCAGGGGGCTCGGGCAGATACGCAGTATTTT
size: NA; D: TRBD1; J: TRBJ1-6; V: TRBV5-4; CDR3: CASSMDRNSPLHF; DNA: TGTGCCAGCAGCATGGACAGGAATTCACCCCTCCACTTT
size: NA; D: TRBD2; J: TRBJ2-3; V: TRBV11-2; CDR3: CASSFTSGGGTDTQYF; DNA: TGTGCCAGCAGCTTTACTAGCGGGGGGGGCACAGATACGCAGTATTTT
size: NA; D: TRBD1; J: TRBJ1-4; V: TRBV27; CDR3: CASTRQGAGEKLFF; DNA: TGTGCCAGCACACGACAGGGGGCCGGTGAAAAACTGTTTTTT
size: NA; D: NA; J: TRBJ1-1; V: TRBV12-5; CDR3: CASGLVTLDRNTEAFF; DNA: TGTGCTAGTGGTTTGGTTACCCTCGACAGGAACACTGAAGCTTTCTTT
size: NA; D: NA; J: TRBJ1-2; V: TRBV4-3; CDR3: CASSQESWGYYGYTF; DNA: TGCGCCAGCAGCCAAGAGAGCTGGGGTTACTATGGCTACACCTTC
size: NA; D: NA; J: TRBJ1-2; V: TRBV5-1; CDR3: CASSKSDSEYGYTF; DNA: TGCGCCAGCAGCAAGTCGGACAGCGAGTATGGCTACACCTTC
size: NA; D: NA; J: TRBJ2-3; V: TRBV11-3; CDR3: CASSPRQDCGTDTQYF; DNA: TGTGCCAGCAGCCCGCGACAGGACTGTGGCACAGATACGCAGTATTTT
size: NA; D: NA; J: TRBJ1-5; V: TRBV19; CDR3: CASSIPPDSYSNQPQHF; DNA: TGTGCCAGTAGTATACCCCCGGACAGCTATAGCAATCAGCCCCAGCATTTT
size: NA; D: NA; J: TRBJ1-2; V: TRBV7-9; CDR3: CVSRMGSNYGYTF; DNA: TGTGTCAGCAGGATGGGCAGTAACTATGGCTACACCTTC
size: NA; D: TRBD1; J: TRBJ1-2; V: TRBV28; CDR3: CASTRLGTGDYGYTF; DNA: TGTGCCAGCACCAGGCTCGGGACAGGGGACTATGGCTACACCTTC
size: NA; D: NA; J: TRBJ1-1; V: TRBV6-6; CDR3: CASSLRSEGEAFF; DNA: TGTGCCAGCAGTCTTCGGTCGGAGGGGGAAGCTTTCTTT
size: NA; D: NA; J: TRBJ1-2; V: TRBV28; CDR3: CASSLYGGNYGYTF; DNA: TGTGCCAGCAGTTTATACGGGGGTAACTATGGCTACACCTTC
size: once; D: TRBD2; J: TRBJ2-5; V: TRBV11-2; CDR3: CASSASGGVGETQYF; DNA: TGTGCCAGCAGCGCTAGCGGGGGGGTCGGAGAGACCCAGTACTTC
size: NA; D: TRBD2; J: TRBJ2-3; V: TRBV28; CDR3: CASNYISGGADTQYF; DNA: TGTGCCAGCAATTATATAAGCGGGGGGGCAGATACGCAGTATTTT
size: NA; D: TRBD1; J: TRBJ2-7; V: TRBV19; CDR3: CASSIRTGGPYEQYF; DNA: TGTGCCAGTAGTATACGGACAGGGGGCCCCTACGAGCAGTACTTC
size: NA; D: TRBD1; J: TRBJ2-7; V: TRBV4-1; CDR3: CASSQGTGTYEQYF; DNA: TGCGCCAGCAGCCAAGGGACAGGGACCTACGAGCAGTACTTC
size: NA; D: TRBD1; J: TRBJ2-5; V: TRBV4-2; CDR3: CASSHYRGLETQYF; DNA: TGTGCCAGCAGCCATTACAGGGGGCTGGAGACCCAGTACTTC
size: NA; D: NA; J: TRBJ2-5; V: TRBV5-4; CDR3: CASSLQETQYF; DNA: TGTGCCAGCAGCTTACAAGAGACCCAGTACTTC
size: NA; D: NA; J: TRBJ2-3; V: TRBV15; CDR3: CATSRESGTQDTQYF; DNA: TGTGCCACCAGCAGAGAATCAGGGACCCAAGATACGCAGTATTTT
size: NA; D: NA; J: TRBJ1-1; V: TRBV6-2/TRBV6-3; CDR3: CASSPSDGYRNTEAFF; DNA: TGTGCCAGCAGTCCGTCGGACGGTTACAGGAACACTGAAGCTTTCTTT
size: NA; D: TRBD1; J: TRBJ1-2; V: TRBV5-6; CDR3: CASSLEQGGNYGYTF; DNA: TGTGCCAGCAGCTTGGAACAGGGGGGGAACTATGGCTACACCTTC
size: NA; D: TRBD1; J: TRBJ2-1; V: TRBV14; CDR3: CASSPGTGGSNEQFF; DNA: TGTGCCAGCAGCCCCGGGACAGGGGGAAGTAATGAGCAGTTCTTC
size: NA; D: NA; J: TRBJ2-3; V: TRBV4-3; CDR3: CASSQERTSTDTQYF; DNA: TGCGCCAGCAGCCAGGAACGGACTAGCACAGATACGCAGTATTTT
size: NA; D: NA; J: TRBJ2-4; V: TRBV20-1; CDR3: CSAPKNIQYF; DNA: TGCAGTGCTCCGAAAAACATTCAGTACTTC
size: NA; D: TRBD1; J: TRBJ1-1; V: TRBV25-1; CDR3: CASRSQGVTEAFF; DNA: TGTGCCAGCAGGTCCCAGGGGGTCACTGAAGCTTTCTTT
size: NA; D: TRBD1; J: TRBJ1-2; V: TRBV2; CDR3: CASRGTVNYGYTF; DNA: TGTGCCAGCAGAGGGACAGTGAACTATGGCTACACCTTC
size: NA; D: NA; J: TRBJ2-7; V: TRBV7-8; CDR3: CASSPREGTYEQYF; DNA: TGTGCCAGCAGCCCCCGAGAGGGCACCTACGAGCAGTACTTC
size: NA; D: NA; J: TRBJ2-1; V: TRBV6-2/TRBV6-3; CDR3: CASTPRLKNNEQFF; DNA: TGTGCCAGCACCCCAAGACTAAAAAACAATGAGCAGTTCTTC
size: NA; D: NA; J: TRBJ1-2; V: TRBV7-2; CDR3: CASSLEAGEGYTF; DNA: TGTGCCAGCAGCTTAGAGGCAGGGGAGGGCTACACCTTC
size: NA; D: NA; J: TRBJ2-7; V: TRBV6-2/TRBV6-3; CDR3: CASSYHEQTAEQYF; DNA: TGTGCCAGCAGTTACCACGAACAGACCGCCGAGCAGTACTTC
size: NA; D: NA; J: TRBJ1-4; V: TRBV11-2; CDR3: CASSLDGEKLFF; DNA: TGTGCCAGCAGCTTAGATGGTGAAAAACTGTTTTTT
size: NA; D: NA; J: TRBJ2-5; V: TRBV7-9; CDR3: CASSRRDSETQYF; DNA: TGTGCCAGCAGTCGTAGGGATTCAGAGACCCAGTACTTC
size: NA; D: NA; J: TRBJ1-2; V: TRBV9; CDR3: CASSKSGGGRVNGYTF; DNA: TGTGCCAGCAGCAAAAGCGGAGGAGGCAGGGTGAATGGCTACACCTTC
size: NA; D: NA; J: TRBJ1-2; V: TRBV18; CDR3: CASSPEVSGYYGYTF; DNA: TGTGCCAGCTCACCAGAAGTTTCAGGCTACTATGGCTACACCTTC
size: once; D: NA; J: TRBJ1-6; V: TRBV5-5; CDR3: CASSPGGGYNSPLHF; DNA: TGTGCCAGCAGCCCCGGTGGCGGTTATAATTCACCCCTCCACTTT
size: NA; D: TRBD2; J: TRBJ2-2; V: TRBV11-2; CDR3: CASSLGPSGGFGELFF; DNA: TGTGCCAGCAGCTTAGGGCCTAGCGGGGGATTCGGGGAGCTGTTTTTT
size: NA; D: NA; J: TRBJ1-5; V: TRBV9; CDR3: CASSEGGLGQPQHF; DNA: TGTGCCAGCAGCGAAGGGGGTCTTGGTCAGCCCCAGCATTTT
size: NA; D: TRBD2; J: TRBJ2-4; V: TRBV12-3/TRBV12-4; CDR3: CASSWEGNIQYF; DNA: TGTGCCAGCAGTTGGGAGGGGAACATTCAGTACTTC
size: NA; D: NA; J: TRBJ1-1; V: TRBV27; CDR3: CASSLYRATEAFF; DNA: TGTGCCAGCAGTTTATACAGGGCGACTGAAGCTTTCTTT
size: NA; D: TRBD1; J: TRBJ2-4; V: TRBV27; CDR3: CASSLSGTGVNIQYF; DNA: TGTGCCAGCAGTTTATCCGGGACAGGGGTAAACATTCAGTACTTC
size: NA; D: TRBD1; J: TRBJ1-2; V: TRBV18; CDR3: CASSPAQGANYGYTF; DNA: TGTGCCAGCTCACCCGCTCAGGGGGCTAACTATGGCTACACCTTC